This T cell receptor (beta chain) was obtained from a study of blood T cell repertoires in COVID-19. The CDR3 loop spans 15 amino acids. CDR1 MDHEN and CDR2 SYDVKM come from the germline V gene. Those who participated ranged in age from 18 to 89 years and resided in approximately 23 US areas. Clinical histories supplied by participants themselves formed the basis of cohort assignment. Two negative PCRs, clearance, or symptom resolution were required of recovered Cohort 3 donors. Note on this clone: At one end, the junction sequence differs from germline, possibly due to a read error.

Under the authors' procedure: Nucleated cell counts were estimated from reference gene primer amplification. Assay used: immunoSEQ multiplex PCR; TCRdb lists only in-frame clones, some missing. The V and J calls and clone size were taken over from that table, and D and trimming were inferred from the DNA. The sample includes some 200,000 clones, about nine tenths seen only once; the top ten take 2% to 2.5%. V is TRBV28 and J is TRBJ2-5; 9 nucleotides align to TRBD2. This clonotype originated in a woman in her thirties who had recovered from COVID-19. Sequencing was performed on PBMCs or T cells enriched from blood (not recorded which). The CDR3 sequence is CASSLRTSAQEAQYF. CDR3 coding DNA: TGTGCCAGCAGTTTAAGGACTAGCGCACAAGAGGCCCAGTACTTC.